The rows below give T cell receptor beta chains drawn from one sample of a study of T cells in tumors after PD-1 blockade. Sequenced by immunoSEQ multiplex PCR; TCRdb stores in-frame clones only, minus some. The data show roughly 4,500 clones, approximately 73% seen once. Sequencing used tumor tissue, obtained before anti-PD-1 treatment. These receptors all stem from a human donor with basal cell carcinoma. The CDR3 runs from the conserved cysteine through the conserved F or W.

cdr3_length	v_call	j_call	cdr3_aa
16	TRBV3-1/TRBV3-2	TRBJ1-4	CASSQDGGTGSEKLFF
14	TRBV5-6	TRBJ2-1	CASSLPDDYNEQFF
17	TRBV5-6	TRBJ2-3	CASSSLKIGTGADTQYF
15	TRBV12-5	TRBJ1-5	CASGLVGDGGQPQHF
15	TRBV3-1/TRBV3-2	TRBJ2-3	CASSLRTFPTDTQYF
17	TRBV10-3	TRBJ1-2	CAISENFGGGSNYGYTF
16	TRBV27	TRBJ1-2	CASSSTRTGFNYGYTF
15	TRBV6-5	TRBJ1-5	CASSYHRVGHQPQHF
15	TRBV28	TRBJ2-3	CASSPGAQPGDTQYF
16	TRBV10-1	TRBJ1-1	CASFLGQGVFRTEAFF
15	TRBV6-6	TRBJ2-1	CASSYVRPGVGEQFF
14	TRBV4-1	TRBJ2-7	CASSQQRGADEQYF
16	TRBV7-9	TRBJ2-3	CASSLIPGLGTDTQYF
16	TRBV15	TRBJ2-7	CATSRVGGQGVYEQYF
13	TRBV28	TRBJ1-1	CASSPYRGTEAFF
15	TRBV4-1	TRBJ1-2	CASSQSGPIRDGYTF
12	TRBV29-1	TRBJ1-3	CSVRGEGDTIYF
15	TRBV6-4	TRBJ2-1	CASRGGQGFENEQFF
13	TRBV5-1	TRBJ1-2	CASSLLQSDGYTF
13	TRBV10-3	TRBJ2-7	CAISERERDEQYF
13	TRBV3-1/TRBV3-2	TRBJ1-4	CASSQRPNEKLFF
17	TRBV5-1	TRBJ2-6	CASSYSPTDSGANVLTF
15	TRBV30	TRBJ1-1	CAWSGKALMNTEAFF
14	TRBV5-4	TRBJ2-7	CASSLGGQDYEQYF
14	TRBV2	TRBJ1-4	CASTIQGAGEKLFF
16	TRBV3-1/TRBV3-2	TRBJ2-7	CASSRGTSGLSYEQYF
15	TRBV27	TRBJ2-7	CASRASRGIDYEQYF
14	TRBV5-1	TRBJ2-3	CASSRGDSTDTQYF
13	TRBV7-2	TRBJ1-1	CASSFRGNTEAFF
15	TRBV6-2/TRBV6-3	TRBJ2-1	CASSYRTSGLNEQFF
18	TRBV15	TRBJ2-3	CATSPGRGGGAGTDTQYF
13	TRBV6-5	TRBJ2-7	CASISPASAEQYF
14	TRBV4-2	TRBJ1-2	CASSQAGGRDGYTF
16	TRBV28	TRBJ2-1	CASSLPGLAGGREQFF
16	TRBV7-2	TRBJ2-4	CASSAGLAGGENIQYF
15	TRBV27	TRBJ2-2	CASSIRDKDTGELFF
15	TRBV5-6	TRBJ2-5	CASSLVDRGMETQYF
14	TRBV10-1	TRBJ2-5	CASSEQGTRETQYF
14	TRBV7-6	TRBJ2-5	CASTGTGHGETQYF
13	TRBV3-1/TRBV3-2	TRBJ2-5	CASSPSGQETQYF
14	TRBV12-5	TRBJ1-6	CASGFGTGVSPLHF
15	TRBV6-6	TRBJ2-1	CASSYKLAENNEQFF
16	TRBV5-4	TRBJ2-2	CASSLEPLSNTGELFF
19	TRBV12-2	TRBJ1-1	CASRPPARQGAADWDEAFF
11	TRBV2	TRBJ2-7	CASSVRYEQYF
13	TRBV5-6	TRBJ1-1	CASSLGHNTEAFF
18	TRBV7-2	TRBJ1-3	CASSSPPFDRGPGNTIYF
17	TRBV7-9	TRBJ2-3	CASSLALTGVGTDTQYF
15	TRBV6-4	TRBJ2-7	CASSFDRAISYEQYF
12	TRBV30	TRBJ1-4	CAWSGSNEKLFF
15	TRBV4-1	TRBJ2-1	CASSQSYQGAGEQFF
15	TRBV6-5	TRBJ2-6	CATRTWGAGANVLTF
13	TRBV5-4	TRBJ1-1	CASSADRITEAFF
14	TRBV9	TRBJ2-1	CASSVGGGAQEQFF
14	TRBV5-4	TRBJ2-5	CASSLGASQETQYF
14	TRBV29-1	TRBJ1-5	CSVTWQGGNQPQHF
15	TRBV27	TRBJ1-4	CASSFLGSSNEKLFF